A selection of T cell receptor beta chains follows, all from one sample in a study of identical twins. In TCRdb, the 5' RACE reads were re-called with MiXCR into one record per CDR3 protein. The sample consists of around 960,000 distinct CDR3 sequences, around 12% of them appearing once. This sample was also put to use in a study of yellow fever vaccine responses in identical twins.

The sequencing input was PBMCs. These receptors all stem from a woman aged 18-29 years in good health. Each CDR3 is given with its conserved first and last residue. Fields, in order: D gene, clone size, V gene, J gene, CDR3 DNA, CDR3 protein. A D gene is named only where the DNA matches it firmly. Not all rows give a size; the values are once, few, many and, for expanded clones, a class.

.,many,TRBV12-3/TRBV12-4,TRBJ1-3,TGTGCCAGCAGCCCCAGGGTGACCTCTGGAAACACCATATATTTT,CASSPRVTSGNTIYF
.,.,TRBV29-1,TRBJ2-2,TGCAGCGTTGAGGAGAGGGTGGCCGGGGAGCTGTTTTTT,CSVEERVAGELFF
TRBD1,.,TRBV12-3/TRBV12-4,TRBJ2-1,TGTGCCAGCAGTTTATCGGGGACAGGGCTCGATGAGCAGTTCTTC,CASSLSGTGLDEQFF
.,many,TRBV7-9,TRBJ2-1,TGTGCCAGCAGCCCAAATCTCCAGGGAAATGAGCAGTTCTTC,CASSPNLQGNEQFF
.,few,TRBV28,TRBJ1-2,TGTGCCAGCAGTCCCCCGGGGGTCGGTCCTGGCTACACCTTC,CASSPPGVGPGYTF
.,few,TRBV5-1,TRBJ1-1,TGCGCCAGCAGCACCGACAGACCGAACACTGAAGCTTTCTTT,CASSTDRPNTEAFF
.,.,TRBV24-1,TRBJ1-5,TGTGCCACCAGTGGCAACAAGACGTTTCAGCCCCAGCATTTT,CATSGNKTFQPQHF
.,.,TRBV9,TRBJ2-1,TGTGCCAGCAGCCCCCAGTTGGCTCCTAACAATGAGCAGTTCTTC,CASSPQLAPNNEQFF
.,few,TRBV7-3,TRBJ2-2,TGTGCCAGCAGCAACCCCGGGACTGGTATAGGGGGGGAGCTGTTTTTT,CASSNPGTGIGGELFF
.,few,TRBV12-3/TRBV12-4,TRBJ1-1,TGTGCCAGCATAGCGGGGCTTACGAACACTGAAGCTTTCTTT,CASIAGLTNTEAFF
TRBD2,.,TRBV7-2,TRBJ2-1,TGTGCCAGCAGCTTAAGACTAGCCAATACCTACAATGAGCAGTTCTTC,CASSLRLANTYNEQFF